This T cell receptor (beta chain) was documented in a study of T cell repertoires in cytomegalovirus infection (dated by TCRdb to about 2019). About the study as a whole: Alongside well-studied HLA-B-restricted epitopes, the peptide stimulations were aimed at recently identified HLA-C-restricted CMV epitopes, whose presentation resists viral immunomodulation. Donor HLA type was relevant to the analysis, because carriage of CMV infection together with the matching HLA type was indicated by public TCR beta signatures.

Reading the label with the study, this specimen's treatment or condition is: in vitro stimulation with specific CMV peptide epitopes to enrich CMV-specific T cells. Including the terminal cysteine and phenylalanine, the CDR3 comprises 18 residues. The only DNA kept is the CDR3, 54 bases in frame from the first base. From a lookup of the germline V gene, CDR1 and CDR2 are MNHEY and SVGEGT. Deletion took 2 bases off V and 0 bases off J, with a span of 16 bases between the germline ends. Overall results and qualifications from the work: The ex vivo response was dominated by HLA-C-restricted CMV-specific TCR beta clonotypes, and the single most frequent clonotype in two of eight donors was supplied by these HLA-C-restricted clonotypes. In both this cohort and an independent cohort of a few hundred donors, the cumulative frequency of public TCR beta family members distinguished carriers of CMV infection plus the relevant HLA type.

This clonotype appeared many times. This receptor's antigen is unknown. Qualities for individual bases were not recorded, and no much larger clone is one base off. The run used an Illumina HiSeq 1500. TCRdb trimmed the raw reads at Q25, called clones with MiXCR and kept productive beta chains. CDR3 protein sequences are deduplicated, and each keeps its most common genes and DNA. Across this sample there are about 24,000 distinct CDR3 sequences, with more than 20% seen only once. The ten largest clones take up about nine tenths of the sample. Sample: CD8+ T cells from cultured PBMCs, taken from culture after CMV antigen stimulation. This TCR came from a human donor in good health (CMV status not recorded). Some clones in this sample may be carry-over from other donors' samples. In this chain, TRBV6-2 or TRBV6-3 is recombined with TRBJ2-2; too little of a D gene remains to name it. In nucleotide form, the sequence is TGTGCCAGCAGTTACGGGTTAGCCAGGACCGCGAACACCGGGGAGCTGTTTTTT. Its protein product is CASSYGLARTANTGELFF.